This T cell receptor (beta chain) was identified in a study of read filtering for tumor transcriptome and immune sequencing. Whole-study context: The cohort had over 16 men and 14 women aged roughly 40 to 90, mean around 63 years. Per sample, TCR-region reads ranged about 4.05 to 10.27 million by IR-seq, roughly 85 to 1273 by RNA-seq. Whole-study results and caveats: The CD138-negative fraction was mixed bone marrow immune cells, not pure T cells.

Per germline, CDR1 KGHDR and CDR2 SFDVKD. CDR3 length equals 15 residues. From approximately 430 ng of RNA, a library with molecular barcoded alpha/delta and beta/gamma adaptors was made. TCRdb analysed the reads with MiXCR anew, one entry per CDR3 protein. Of 75,000 to 95,000 distinct CDR3 sequences in the sample, roughly 21% were seen once. At the time of active disease, bone marrow was collected from every patient. As regards this clonotype: The target antigen is unknown. One junction end does not reproduce the germline sequence, and a read error may be involved.

What was sequenced was a population of CD138-negative cells sorted from bone marrow. The chain uses TRBV24-1 and TRBJ1-2; 7 nucleotides align to TRBD1. This sequence was found in a donor at least 40 years old with multiple myeloma. This chain's CDR3 is CTTSGPGTANYGYTF. The CDR3 DNA sequence: TGTACCACCAGTGGACCGGGGACAGCTAACTATGGCTACACCTTC.